Below, one T cell receptor (delta chain) is given with its context. The junction differs from germline at one of its ends, possibly a read error. The same CDR3 can be traced to other DNA sequences in this sample. PBMCs from patients and controls supplied the genomic DNA for sequencing. These data come from a study of gamma delta lymphoproliferative disorders and STAT genes. TCRdb reanalysed the multiplex PCR reads with CATT. The sample contains about 1,300 delta-chain clones, 0.8% to 0.9% of which appear only once. The CDR3 loop spans 14 amino acids. Germline V CDR1 and CDR2: GEAIGNYY, EKD. The sequenced material came from blood. The gene calls are TRDV2 and TRDJ1; D not resolved. This TCR derives from a human donor in good health. DNA for the CDR3: TGCGCCTGTGACACTGTACTAGACACCGATAAACTCATCTTT. As protein: CACDTVLDTDKLIF.